This TCR beta chain was observed in a study of T-cell memory formation after mild COVID-19. TCRdb itself ran the 5' RACE reads through MiXCR, one entry per CDR3 protein. The table includes more than 250,000 distinct CDR3 sequences, more than 15% detected once. This clonotype was counted at least ten times. The CDR3 totals 14 residues. The V gene lost 8 bases and the J gene lost 1 base, with 13 bases spanning the gap. The material sequenced was PBMCs or a T cell subset sorted from them (not recorded which). The receptor's source is a man aged 18 to 35 who had mild COVID-19 (a few samples of this study predate the infection). Cell type and time point are not known. This chain connects TRBV12-3 or TRBV12-4 to TRBJ2-3, with D maybe TRBD2 (5 bases). The CDR3 loop is CASGVEAGTDTQYF. CDR3 in DNA: TGTGCCAGCGGCGTCGAAGCGGGCACAGATACGCAGTATTTT.